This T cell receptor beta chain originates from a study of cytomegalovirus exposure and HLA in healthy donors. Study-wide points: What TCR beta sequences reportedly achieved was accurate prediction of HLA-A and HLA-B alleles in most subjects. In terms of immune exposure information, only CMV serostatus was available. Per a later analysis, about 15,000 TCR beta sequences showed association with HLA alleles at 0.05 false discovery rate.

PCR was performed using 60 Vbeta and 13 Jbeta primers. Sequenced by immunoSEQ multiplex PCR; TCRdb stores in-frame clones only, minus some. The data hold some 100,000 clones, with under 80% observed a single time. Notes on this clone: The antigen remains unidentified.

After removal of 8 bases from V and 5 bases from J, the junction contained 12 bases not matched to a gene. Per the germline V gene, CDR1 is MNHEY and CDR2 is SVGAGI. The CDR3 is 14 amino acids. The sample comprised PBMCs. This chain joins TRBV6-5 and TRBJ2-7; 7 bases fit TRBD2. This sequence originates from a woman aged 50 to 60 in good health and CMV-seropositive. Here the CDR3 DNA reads TGTGCCAGCTGGGCCGGGGGGAGTTTCAACGAGCAGTACTTC. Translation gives CASWAGGSFNEQYF.